This is a list of T cell receptor beta chains from one sample in a study of blood T cell repertoires in COVID-19. The data were produced by immunoSEQ multiplex PCR, yet TCRdb's version contains in-frame clones alone and is incomplete. The data contain more than 85,000 clones, 75% to 85% of them seen just once; the ten biggest clones take up more than 15%. The source material was peripheral blood. The receptors stem from an older woman with acute or convalescent COVID-19. Both conserved end residues are part of each CDR3. The D gene is left open where the match is weak. Only part of the rows carry a size: once, few, many, or a class if the clone is expanded.

clone_size	d_call	v_call	j_call	cdr3_nt	cdr3_aa
.	.	TRBV27	TRBJ1-5	TGTGCCAGCAGTTTGGGGAGGGATCAGCCCCAGCATTTT	CASSLGRDQPQHF
.	.	TRBV4-3	TRBJ2-1	TGCGCCAGCAGCCAATCGTCGGGGTACTCCTACAATGAGCAGTTCTTC	CASSQSSGYSYNEQFF
.	TRBD1	TRBV3-1/TRBV3-2	TRBJ1-2	TGTGCCAGCAGCCAGAGACAGGGGACCTCGGGGGGCTACACCTTC	CASSQRQGTSGGYTF
.	.	TRBV6-5	TRBJ1-1	TGTGCCAGCAGTAACTTCGACAGTAACACTGAAGCTTTCTTT	CASSNFDSNTEAFF
.	.	TRBV6-5	TRBJ1-2	TGTGCCAGCAGCCCCGGGGGGGCGAATCGCTACACCTTC	CASSPGGANRYTF
.	.	TRBV5-1	TRBJ2-7	TGCGCCAGCAGCTTGAACACAGGAGAGGCCTACGAGCAGTACTTC	CASSLNTGEAYEQYF
.	TRBD1	TRBV5-1	TRBJ2-5	TGCGCCAGCAGCTTGGCGGGGACAGGGAAAGAGACCCAGTACTTC	CASSLAGTGKETQYF
.	.	TRBV24-1	TRBJ1-5	TGTGCCACCAGTACGGGAGGGGATCAGCCCCAGCATTTT	CATSTGGDQPQHF
.	TRBD1	TRBV19	TRBJ1-3	TGTGCCAGTAGTAGGGACAGGGACTCTGGAAACACCATATATTTT	CASSRDRDSGNTIYF
few	.	TRBV2	TRBJ1-2	TGTGCCAGCCTGGTAGACTATGGCTACACCTTC	CASLVDYGYTF
.	.	TRBV6-1	TRBJ1-6	TGTGCCAGCAGTGAATGGGGGGGCGGATCACCCCTCCACTTT	CASSEWGGGSPLHF
.	TRBD2	TRBV30	TRBJ2-5	TGTGCCTGGAGGCTAGCGGTACAAGAGACCCAGTACTTC	CAWRLAVQETQYF
few	TRBD1	TRBV7-2	TRBJ1-2	TGTGCCAGCAGACCTGGACAGGGGGTAGGGGGCTACACCTTC	CASRPGQGVGGYTF
.	TRBD2	TRBV10-3	TRBJ2-2	TGTGCCATCAGTGACCCCTTCGCGGGGGACACCGGGGAGCTGTTTTTT	CAISDPFAGDTGELFF
.	TRBD1	TRBV3-1/TRBV3-2	TRBJ2-7	TGTGCCAGCAGCGCGGGACAGGGGGTCGAGCAGTACTTC	CASSAGQGVEQYF
.	TRBD1	TRBV7-2	TRBJ2-2	TGTGCCAGCAGCTTAGCTGGGACAGGGGGCACCGGGGAGCTGTTTTTT	CASSLAGTGGTGELFF
.	TRBD1	TRBV7-3	TRBJ1-1	TGTGCCAGCAGCTCGGGACAGGCCAACACTGAAGCTTTCTTT	CASSSGQANTEAFF
.	.	TRBV28	TRBJ1-4	TGTGCCAGCAATGGGGGGTCGGTAGGGGAAAAACTGTTTTTT	CASNGGSVGEKLFF
.	.	TRBV5-1	TRBJ1-1	TGCGCCAGCAGCTCGGGACAAGTAGCTTTCTTT	CASSSGQVAFF